What follows are 20 T cell receptor beta chains derived from one specimen sequenced in a study of shared clonotypes between healthy human individuals (TCRdb year 2020). The library relied on the immunoSEQ multiplex PCR assay. TCRdb stores this immuneACCESS table with in-frame sequences only. Part of the clones is absent; in the studies checked, under half of the shortfall reflects unresolved V genes, and no reason is known for the rest. Recorded for this sample are about 2.4 million clones; about 92% of them occurred a single time. About 0.13% of the sample belongs to the ten largest clones. Input material: naive CD4+ T cells sorted from blood. Explained via the paper, the cell subset or site label denotes: CD45RA+ positively selected. All receptors derive from a young man in good health.

V and J are TRBV4-3 and TRBJ2-6; D is possibly TRBD1 (6 bases). The CDR3 covers 18 residues. Germline CDR1 LGHNA, CDR2 YSLEER. Between the trimmed V and J ends, which lost 4 bases and 2 bases, there was a span of 18 bases. DNA for the CDR3: TGCGCCAGCAGCCCCCTGTTAGAGGGGACAACTGGGGCCAACGTCCTGACTTTC. Its protein is CASSPLLEGTTGANVLTF.

The chain combines TRBV9 with TRBJ2-2, with TRBD2 as a possible D gene (6 bases). The CDR3 length is 13 residues. The germline CDR1 and CDR2 sequences are SGDLS and YYNGEE. The V end was cut by 3 bases, the J end by 6 bases, with 9 bases between. CDR3 amino acids: CASSAWEAGELFF. The CDR3 DNA reads TGTGCCAGCAGCGCATGGGAGGCCGGGGAGCTGTTTTTT.

The chain is built from TRBV19 and TRBJ2-7; no clear D gene. Germline assignment: CDR1 LNHDA and CDR2 SQIVND (reference sequence). The ends were cut back, 3 bases at V and 4 bases at J, with 7 bases in the middle. The CDR3 is 12 residues long. The CDR3 is CASSMTPYEQYF. Here the CDR3 DNA reads TGTGCCAGTAGTATGACACCTTACGAGCAGTACTTC. The full variable domain, rest sourced from reference TRBV19 and TRBJ2-7, is DGGITQSPKYLFRKEGQNVTLSCEQNLNHDAMYWYRQDPGQGLRLIYYSQIVNDFQKGDIAEGYSVSREKKESFPLTVTSAQKNPTAFYLCASSMTPYEQYFGPGTRLTVT.

The chain uses TRBV18 and TRBJ1-2; D remains ambiguous. V lost 4 bases and J lost 0, with 9 bases in between. The germline CDR1 and CDR2 sequences are KGHSH and LQKENI. The CDR3 sequence is 14 residues long. The CDR3 loop is CASSLPISNYGYTF. The CDR3 nucleotides are TGTGCCAGCTCACTTCCGATCTCTAACTATGGCTACACCTTC.

The table lists this clone with a count of one. The rearrangement links TRBV29-1 to TRBJ2-1; 11 bases match TRBD2. V lost 3 bases to trimming and J lost 2 bases; unmatched junction nucleotides: 9. CDR1 is SQVTM, CDR2 ANQGSEA, per germline. The CDR3 runs to 17 residues. This CDR3 reads CSVEWLAGGFTYNEQFF. The CDR3 DNA reads as TGCAGCGTTGAGTGGCTAGCGGGAGGCTTCACCTACAATGAGCAGTTCTTC.

CDR3 sequence (DNA): TGCGCCAGCAGCTACGGGGCTGGCACCGGGGAGCTGTTTTTT. Its protein is CASSYGAGTGELFF. The gene calls are TRBV5-1 and TRBJ2-2, with D perhaps assigned TRBD1 or TRBD2 (5 bases each). V was cut by 3 bases and J by 4 bases, with 10 bases left in between. CDR1 and CDR2 (germline): SGHRS, YFSETQ. CDR3 length: 14 residues. Combining the CDR3 with reference TRBV5-1 and TRBJ2-2 gives the whole variable domain KAGVTQTPRYLIKTRGQQVTLSCSPISGHRSVSWYQQTPGQGLQFLFEYFSETQRNKGNFPGRFSGRQFSNSRSEMNVSTLELGDSALYLCASSYGAGTGELFFGEGSRLTVL.

In DNA, the CDR3 is TGTGCCAGTAGTATTGAACAGCAGACTTCCATTAGCAATCAGCCCCAGCATTTT. This codes for CASSIEQQTSISNQPQHF. This sequence joins TRBV19 and TRBJ1-5, with D unclear. Per germline, CDR1 LNHDA and CDR2 SQIVND (reference sequence). The V end was cut by 3 bases, the J end by 0 bases, with 18 bases between. This CDR3 has 18 residues.

The chain has TRBV11-2 and TRBJ2-3, with D possibly matching TRBD2 (5 bases). Germline CDR1 is SGHAT and CDR2 is FQNNGV. Deletions cut 1 base from V and 1 base from J, with 9 bases between. The CDR3 totals 15 residues. The CDR3 coding sequence is TGTGCCAGCAGCTTAGCGGGGATTGGCACAGATACGCAGTATTTT. This codes for CASSLAGIGTDTQYF.

J is TRBJ2-7 and V is TRBV27; no reliable D call. The germline V gene encodes CDR1 MNHEY and CDR2 SMNVEV (reference sequence). The CDR3 has 14 amino acids. V lost 5 bases and J 2 bases, leaving 13 bases between the germline ends. CDR3 residues: CASSPYERTYEQYF. Here the CDR3 DNA reads TGTGCCAGCAGTCCGTACGAGCGTACCTACGAGCAGTACTTC.

The rearrangement uses TRBV7-9 and TRBJ2-1; 14 bases map to TRBD2. After removal of 5 bases from V and 10 bases from J, the junction contained 10 bases not matched to a gene. The CDR3 totals 16 residues. The germline V gene has CDR1 SEHNR and CDR2 FQNEAQ (reference sequence). CDR3 sequence reads: CASSLRPGLAGVEQFF. The CDR3 nucleotides are TGTGCCAGCAGCCTTAGGCCGGGACTAGCGGGAGTAGAGCAGTTCTTC.

The chain joins TRBV10-3 to TRBJ2-3; TRBD1 aligns across 8 bases. From germline, CDR1 is ENHRY and CDR2 SYGVKD. V lost 6 bases, J lost 0 bases, and 5 bases stayed unmatched. The CDR3 consists of 15 residues. CDR3 protein: CAISRGRGSTDTQYF. The CDR3 DNA reads as TGTGCCATCAGCAGGGGGCGGGGAAGCACAGATACGCAGTATTTT.

The V and J genes are TRBV28 and TRBJ1-4, with 7 bases matching TRBD1. This CDR3 spans 14 amino acids. The trim removed 6 bases at V and 7 bases at J, leaving 8 bases unmatched. The V gene's germline CDR1 is MDHEN and CDR2 SYDVKM. For the CDR3, the DNA is TGTGCCAGCAGGACAGGGTTAAGGAGTGAAAAACTGTTTTTT. It specifies CASRTGLRSEKLFF. The full variable domain, completed using reference TRBV28 and TRBJ1-4, is DVKVTQSSRYLVKRTGEKVFLECVQDMDHENMFWYRQDPGLGLRLIYFSYDVKMKEKGDIPEGYSVSREKKERFSLILESASTNQTSMYLCASRTGLRSEKLFFGSGTQLSVL.

This rearrangement joins TRBV7-9 to TRBJ2-5; D is perhaps TRBD1 (6 bases). The CDR3 loop spans 14 amino acids. CDR1 is SEHNR and CDR2 is FQNEAQ in the germline V gene (reference sequence). Trimming stripped 5 bases from V and 4 bases from J, with 14 bases between. The CDR3, as DNA: TGTGCCAGCAGCCTATCCGGGACACCAGAGACCCAGTACTTC. This translates into CASSLSGTPETQYF.

V is TRBV30 and J is TRBJ2-5; no clear D. The CDR3 is made up of 13 amino acids. The V end lost 1 base, the J end lost 7 bases, and 13 bases lay between the germline ends. Germline assignment: CDR1 GTSNPN and CDR2 SVGIG (reference sequence). CDR3 in DNA: TGTGCCTGGAGTGCGGCCCAATCGGGGACCCAGTACTTC. Translating gives CAWSAAQSGTQYF.

The genes are TRBV30 and TRBJ1-6, with 8 bases fitting TRBD1. There are 15 residues in the CDR3. Germline CDR1 GTSNPN, CDR2 SVGIG (reference sequence). The J segment lost 7 bases and the V segment lost 4 bases, leaving 9 bases of the junction unmatched. The CDR3 loop is CAWNPDRASNSPLHF. DNA of the CDR3: TGTGCCTGGAACCCGGACAGGGCGTCGAATTCACCCCTCCACTTT.

The chain combines TRBV28 with TRBJ2-1, with 9 bases lining up with TRBD2. Germline V gene data show CDR1 as MDHEN and CDR2 as SYDVKM. This CDR3 has 17 residues. The J segment lost 0 bases and the V segment lost 1 base, leaving 4 bases of the junction unmatched. For the CDR3, the DNA is TGTGCCAGCAGTTTATCTGGCGGGGGGGCCTCCTACAATGAGCAGTTCTTC. Amino acids: CASSLSGGGASYNEQFF.

The chain employs TRBV6-1 and TRBJ1-1, with 7 positions matching TRBD1. V lost 2 bases, J lost 1 base, and 7 bases stayed unmatched. The CDR3 covers 16 residues. From germline, CDR1 is MNHNS and CDR2 SASEGT. CDR3 nucleotides: TGTGCCAGCAGTGAATCGTCCAGGGGGTGGAACACTGAAGCTTTCTTT. Its protein is CASSESSRGWNTEAFF.

The chain has TRBV9 and TRBJ1-1; no clear D. Germline-derived CDR1 and CDR2 are SGDLS and YYNGEE. Trimming shortened V by 4 bases and J by 6 bases, and 10 bases separated the two germline ends. The CDR3 runs 12 residues. In nucleotides, the CDR3 is TGTGCCAGCAGCCCCAGGCGTGCTGAAGCTTTCTTT. It encodes CASSPRRAEAFF.

The chain joins TRBV5-6 to TRBJ2-3; TRBD1 matches at 10 bases. Germline V gives CDR1 SGHDT, CDR2 YYEEEE. The V segment lost 0 bases and the J segment 2 bases; nucleotides outside the gene matches: 3. The CDR3 runs 16 residues. CDR3 residues: CASSLEGQGVTDTQYF. In DNA form, the CDR3 reads TGTGCCAGCAGCTTGGAAGGACAGGGGGTCACAGATACGCAGTATTTT.

The genes are TRBV14 and TRBJ2-3; a possible D gene is TRBD2 (6 bases). V lost 1 base, J lost 5 bases, and 16 bases lay in between. Germline values: CDR1 SGHDN, CDR2 FVKESK. The CDR3 sequence is 16 residues long. CDR3 loop: CASSQVRGGVGDTQYF. CDR3 nucleotides: TGTGCCAGCAGCCAAGTTCGTGGAGGGGTCGGAGATACGCAGTATTTT.